Listed below are T cell receptor beta chains from one sample, sequenced in a study of OX40 agonist ivuxolimab in advanced cancers. Only in-frame clones appear in the TCRdb table, and some are missing; sequencing was by immunoSEQ multiplex PCR. This table holds tens of thousands of clones, 89% found once. Sample: CD4+ or CD8+ T cells sorted from blood, taken in a trial of the OX40 agonist ivuxolimab. The receptors stem from an adult with an advanced solid tumor such as melanoma, head and neck, liver or kidney cancer. CDR3s include the opening cysteine and the closing phenylalanine or tryptophan. D genes are given only for firm matches. Expanded clones are given a class, and other clones once, few, many or no size at all.

clone_size	v_call	d_call	j_call	cdr3_aa	cdr3_nt
.	TRBV28	TRBD1	TRBJ1-4	CASSTDRGGNEKLFF	TGTGCCAGCAGTACCGACAGGGGAGGGAATGAAAAACTGTTTTTT
.	TRBV7-9	TRBD1	TRBJ2-5	CASSVQGAPETQYF	TGTGCCAGCAGCGTACAGGGGGCTCCGGAGACCCAGTACTTC
.	TRBV28	.	TRBJ1-5	CASSVQGGGSYQPQHF	TGTGCCAGCAGTGTACAGGGAGGGGGGTCATATCAGCCCCAGCATTTT
.	TRBV6-1	.	TRBJ2-7	CATGVYEQYF	TGTGCTACAGGCGTCTACGAGCAGTACTTC
once	TRBV7-2	TRBD2	TRBJ2-7	CASSPGTSAFYEQYF	TGTGCCAGCAGCCCGGGGACTAGCGCCTTCTACGAGCAGTACTTC
.	TRBV6-1	TRBD1	TRBJ1-2	CASSETGTVYGYTF	TGTGCCAGCAGTGAGACCGGGACAGTATATGGCTACACCTTC
.	TRBV4-3	.	TRBJ1-4	CASSQWTEATNEKLFF	TGCGCCAGCAGCCAATGGACGGAGGCAACTAATGAAAAACTGTTTTTT
.	TRBV2	.	TRBJ2-3	CASTEGRSGWRADTQYF	TGTGCCAGCACCGAAGGGAGGTCGGGATGGAGAGCAGATACGCAGTATTTT
.	TRBV7-9	.	TRBJ1-4	CASSPPRGTNEKLFF	TGTGCCAGCAGCCCACCGCGGGGAACTAATGAAAAACTGTTTTTT
.	TRBV11-3	TRBD1	TRBJ2-5	CASSLVGRGNRETQYF	TGTGCCAGCAGCTTAGTGGGCAGGGGGAATCGGGAGACCCAGTACTTC
.	TRBV30	.	TRBJ2-2	CACIGARELFF	TGTGCCTGTATAGGGGCCCGGGAGCTGTTTTTT
.	TRBV6-5	TRBD1	TRBJ1-1	CASSYILDREGAEAFF	TGTGCCAGCAGTTACATACTGGACAGGGAAGGGGCTGAAGCTTTCTTT
few	TRBV28	.	TRBJ1-5	CASSLVVTSNQPQHF	TGTGCCAGCAGTTTAGTAGTTACCTCAAATCAGCCCCAGCATTTT
.	TRBV7-6	.	TRBJ1-1	CASSVHEGNAEAFF	TGTGCCAGCAGCGTACATGAGGGGAATGCGGAAGCTTTCTTT
.	TRBV5-6	.	TRBJ2-7	CASSLTGNEQYF	TGTGCCAGCAGCCTCACAGGCAACGAGCAGTACTTC
.	TRBV7-6	TRBD2	TRBJ2-3	CASSLLLAGVTDTQYF	TGTGCCAGCAGCTTGCTGCTGGCGGGAGTGACAGATACGCAGTATTTT
.	TRBV5-4	TRBD1	TRBJ2-1	CASRREQGVEEQFF	TGTGCCAGCCGCCGGGAACAGGGGGTAGAGGAGCAGTTCTTC
.	TRBV27	.	TRBJ2-7	CASKGGEDHEQYF	TGTGCCAGCAAAGGAGGGGAGGACCACGAGCAGTACTTC
.	TRBV13	.	TRBJ2-3	CASSSRSGQVTDTQYF	TGTGCCAGCAGCTCCCGCAGCGGTCAGGTGACAGATACGCAGTATTTT
.	TRBV6-5	.	TRBJ1-5	CASTPRGGQPQHF	TGTGCCAGCACCCCCAGGGGTGGGCAGCCCCAGCATTTT
.	TRBV7-3	TRBD2	TRBJ2-2	CASSPTSAYTGELFF	TGTGCCAGCAGCCCTACTAGCGCTTACACCGGGGAGCTGTTTTTT
.	TRBV5-8	.	TRBJ2-7	CASRGGLRTYF	TGTGCCAGCAGAGGTGGCCTCCGTACGTACTTC
.	TRBV10-2	.	TRBJ2-2	CASIRSTGELFF	TGCGCCAGCATCCGCAGCACCGGGGAGCTGTTTTTT
.	TRBV2	TRBD1	TRBJ2-7	CATGTGGYEQYF	TGTGCCACCGGGACAGGGGGTTACGAGCAGTACTTC